The entry below gives a single T cell receptor (beta chain) sequence along with its context. Generated by immunoSEQ multiplex PCR, the TCRdb table keeps only in-frame clones and is missing some. The sample records a few hundred thousand clones, 82% being singletons. The source of the sample is a study of blood T cell repertoires in COVID-19. Study-wide context: Nucleic acid was either cDNA or gDNA, and it came from T cells, B-cell-depleted T cells, or PBMCs.

The germline V and J ends were trimmed by 0 bases and 7 bases, with 21 bases remaining between them. CDR1 is LGHDT, CDR2 YNNKEL, per germline (reference sequence). There are 18 residues in the CDR3. The sequenced material came from peripheral blood. The chain recombines TRBV3-1 (or the pseudogene TRBV3-2) with TRBJ1-4; the D is unclear. The clonotype originates from a woman aged 18-35 years with acute or convalescent COVID-19. The CDR3 is CASSQDQSGGFFGEKLFF. CDR3 DNA sequence: TGTGCCAGCAGCCAAGATCAGAGCGGAGGGTTCTTTGGTGAAAAACTGTTTTTT.